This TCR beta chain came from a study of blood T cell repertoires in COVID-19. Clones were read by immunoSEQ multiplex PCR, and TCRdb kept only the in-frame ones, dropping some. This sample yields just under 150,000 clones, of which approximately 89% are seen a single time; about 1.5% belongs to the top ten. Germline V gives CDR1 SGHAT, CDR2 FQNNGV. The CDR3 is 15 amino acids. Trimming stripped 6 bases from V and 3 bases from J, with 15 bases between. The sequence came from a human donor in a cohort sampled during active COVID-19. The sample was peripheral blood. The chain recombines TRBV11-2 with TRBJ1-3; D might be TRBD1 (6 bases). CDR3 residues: CASRKDRSGGNTIYF. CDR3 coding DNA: TGTGCCAGCAGGAAAGACAGGTCGGGTGGAAACACCATATATTTT. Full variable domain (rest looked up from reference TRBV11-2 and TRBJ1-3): EAGVAQSPRYKIIEKRQSVAFWCNPISGHATLYWYQQILGQGPKLLIQFQNNGVVDDSQLPKDRFSAERLKGVDSTLKIQPAKLEDSAVYLCASRKDRSGGNTIYFGEGSWLTVV.